These 13 T cell receptor beta chains were sequenced from one sample in a study of blood T cell repertoires in COVID-19. The method was immunoSEQ multiplex PCR; TCRdb's version includes in-frame clones alone and lacks a portion of them. This table has 150,000 to 180,000 clones, around 78% appearing once. The material sequenced was peripheral blood. Receptors were obtained from a man older than 75 with acute or convalescent COVID-19.

V is TRBV11-2 and J is TRBJ2-6; D not certain. CDR1 and CDR2 from the germline V gene are SGHAT and FQNNGV. The CDR3 has 15 amino acids. Trimming cost V 3 bases and J 4 bases, with 10 bases left between them. CDR3 loop: CASSFQVSGANVLTF. CDR3 in DNA: TGTGCCAGCAGCTTCCAGGTTTCAGGGGCCAACGTCCTGACTTTC.

This rearrangement joins TRBV5-8 to TRBJ1-2; D gene unclear. The length of the CDR3 is 14 residues. Germline V gene lookup returns CDR1 SGHTS and CDR2 YDEGEE. V shed 0 bases and J shed 4 bases, with 10 bases lying between them. In DNA, the CDR3 is TGTGCCAGCAGCTTGGGGGCAGGCTTCTATGGCTACACCTTC. Translating it yields CASSLGAGFYGYTF. The whole variable domain, remainder taken from reference TRBV5-8 and TRBJ1-2, is EAGVTQSPTHLIKTRGQQATLRCSPISGHTSVYWYQQALGLGLQFLLWYDEGEERNRGNFPPRFSGRQFPNYSSELNVNALELEDSALYLCASSLGAGFYGYTFGSGTRLTVV.

This rearrangement joins TRBV6-5 to TRBJ1-4; a weak D match, TRBD1 (6 bases). V dropped 10 bases and J dropped 4 bases, with 16 bases sitting between them. Looked up from germline, CDR1 is MNHEY and CDR2 is SVGAGI. CDR3 length: 14 residues. The chain's CDR3 is CATTKRQDNEKLFF. For the CDR3, the DNA is TGTGCCACCACCAAGAGACAGGATAATGAAAAACTGTTTTTT.

This chain links TRBV7-6 with TRBJ2-1, with 7 bases that match TRBD1. Losses at the gene ends were 1 base for V and 5 bases for J; bases not matched to a gene: 8. CDR1 is SGHVS, CDR2 FNYEAQ, per germline. This CDR3 region has 16 residues. The CDR3 nucleotides read TGTGCCAGCAGCTTAGGGGCCCCCGGACAGGACAATGAGCAGTTCTTC. Translation: CASSLGAPGQDNEQFF.

The chain recombines TRBV7-9 with TRBJ2-7, with TRBD2 as a possible D gene (5 bases). There are 12 residues in the CDR3. Germline V gene sequence: CDR1 SEHNR, CDR2 FQNEAQ (reference sequence). V was cut by 4 bases and J by 6 bases, with 10 bases left in between. The CDR3 bases are TGTGCCAGCAGCTACTCAGGAGGCGAGCAGTACGTC. Protein: CASSYSGGEQYV.

This rearrangement joins TRBV28 to TRBJ1-2; TRBD1 matches at 7 bases. CDR1 and CDR2 (germline): MDHEN, SYDVKM. V trimming: 5 bases; J trimming: 4 bases; junction bases outside the gene matches: 4. The length of the CDR3 is 13 residues. CDR3 nucleotide sequence: TGTGCCAGCAGTCTGACAGGGCCCTATGGCTACACCTTC. This sequence encodes CASSLTGPYGYTF.

The CDR3 region is CASSTGEGVFTEAFF. CDR3 nucleotides: TGTGCCAGCAGCACCGGGGAGGGGGTTTTCACTGAAGCTTTCTTT. The V and J genes are TRBV7-8 and TRBJ1-1, with D possibly TRBD1 on 6 matching bases. This CDR3 is built from 15 residues. The germline V gene has CDR1 SGHVS and CDR2 FQNEAQ. Between the trimmed V and J ends, which lost 5 bases and 4 bases, there was a span of 17 bases.

This clone was seen more than once but under ten times. The rearrangement uses TRBV5-1 and TRBJ1-2; 7 nucleotides line up with TRBD1. V lost 5 bases, J lost 2 bases, and 12 bases stayed unmatched. The CDR3 extends over 16 amino acids. Germline assignment: CDR1 SGHRS and CDR2 YFSETQ. The CDR3 coding sequence is TGCGCCAGCAGACCAGGCGCGGGACAGAGAAACTATGGCTACACCTTC. Translation gives CASRPGAGQRNYGYTF.

This clone has just a few counts. The CDR3 is CASSEGQVYSNQPQHF. The CDR3 nucleotides are TGTGCCAGCAGTGAAGGACAGGTTTATAGCAATCAGCCCCAGCATTTT. The chain uses TRBV6-1 and TRBJ1-5, with a possible D match to TRBD1 (6 bases). V was trimmed by 1 base and J by 0 bases, leaving 10 bases between them. The germline gives CDR1 MNHNS, CDR2 SASEGT. The CDR3 length is 16 residues.

The genes are TRBV6-5 and TRBJ1-1, with 8 bases aligning to TRBD1. This CDR3 contains 14 residues. Germline V gene lookup returns CDR1 MNHEY and CDR2 SVGAGI. V trimming: 4 bases; J trimming: 3 bases; junction bases outside the gene matches: 4. CDR3 amino acids: CASSFQGAHTEAFF. DNA of the CDR3: TGTGCCAGCAGTTTTCAGGGGGCGCACACTGAAGCTTTCTTT.

This clone was counted a single time. The V and J genes are TRBV19 and TRBJ1-2; 9 nucleotides line up with TRBD1. Germline lookup yields CDR1 LNHDA and CDR2 SQIVND (reference sequence). J was trimmed by 7 bases and V by 3 bases; bases with no gene match: 6. CDR3 length: 14 residues. CDR3 DNA: TGTGCCAGTAGTATGGGACAGGGACGGTTTGGCTACACCTTC. The encoded protein is CASSMGQGRFGYTF.

The gene calls are TRBV10-3 and TRBJ1-6; TRBD1 might be the D (6 bases). V was shortened by 10 bases and J by 8 bases, with 21 bases between the two germline ends. The CDR3 extends over 15 amino acids. The germline V gene has CDR1 ENHRY and CDR2 SYGVKD. CDR3 coding DNA: TGTGCCACCAAGAATGCCAGGGGATGGGATTCACCCCTCCACTTT. It is translated as CATKNARGWDSPLHF.

The rearrangement uses TRBV29-1 and TRBJ2-2; TRBD2 matches at 11 bases. Germline assignment: CDR1 SQVTM and CDR2 ANQGSEA. V was pared by 1 base and J by 5 bases, with 3 bases of the junction left unmatched. The CDR3 totals 15 residues. The CDR3 here is CSVEALAGGTGELFF. In DNA, the CDR3 is TGCAGCGTTGAAGCGCTAGCGGGGGGTACCGGGGAGCTGTTTTTT.